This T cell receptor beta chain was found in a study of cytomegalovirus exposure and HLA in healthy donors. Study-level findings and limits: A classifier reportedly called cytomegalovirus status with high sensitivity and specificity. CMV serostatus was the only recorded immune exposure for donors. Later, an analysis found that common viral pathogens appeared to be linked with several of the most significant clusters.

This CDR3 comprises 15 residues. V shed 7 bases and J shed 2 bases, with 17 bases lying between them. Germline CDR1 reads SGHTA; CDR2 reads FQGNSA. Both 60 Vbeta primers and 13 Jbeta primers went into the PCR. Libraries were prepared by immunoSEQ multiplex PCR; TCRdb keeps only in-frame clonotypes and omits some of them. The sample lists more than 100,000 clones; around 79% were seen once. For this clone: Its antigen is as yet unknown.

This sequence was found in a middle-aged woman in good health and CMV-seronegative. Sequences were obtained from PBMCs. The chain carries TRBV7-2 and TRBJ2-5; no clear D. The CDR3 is CASTYVGQTQETQYF. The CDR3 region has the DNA TGTGCCAGCACTTATGTTGGGCAGACGCAAGAGACCCAGTACTTC. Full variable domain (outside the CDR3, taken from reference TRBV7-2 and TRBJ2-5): GAGVSQSPSNKVTEKGKDVELRCDPISGHTALYWYRQSLGQGLEFLIYFQGNSAPDKSGLPSDRFSAERTGGSVSTLTIQRTQQEDSAVYLCASTYVGQTQETQYFGPGTRLLVL.